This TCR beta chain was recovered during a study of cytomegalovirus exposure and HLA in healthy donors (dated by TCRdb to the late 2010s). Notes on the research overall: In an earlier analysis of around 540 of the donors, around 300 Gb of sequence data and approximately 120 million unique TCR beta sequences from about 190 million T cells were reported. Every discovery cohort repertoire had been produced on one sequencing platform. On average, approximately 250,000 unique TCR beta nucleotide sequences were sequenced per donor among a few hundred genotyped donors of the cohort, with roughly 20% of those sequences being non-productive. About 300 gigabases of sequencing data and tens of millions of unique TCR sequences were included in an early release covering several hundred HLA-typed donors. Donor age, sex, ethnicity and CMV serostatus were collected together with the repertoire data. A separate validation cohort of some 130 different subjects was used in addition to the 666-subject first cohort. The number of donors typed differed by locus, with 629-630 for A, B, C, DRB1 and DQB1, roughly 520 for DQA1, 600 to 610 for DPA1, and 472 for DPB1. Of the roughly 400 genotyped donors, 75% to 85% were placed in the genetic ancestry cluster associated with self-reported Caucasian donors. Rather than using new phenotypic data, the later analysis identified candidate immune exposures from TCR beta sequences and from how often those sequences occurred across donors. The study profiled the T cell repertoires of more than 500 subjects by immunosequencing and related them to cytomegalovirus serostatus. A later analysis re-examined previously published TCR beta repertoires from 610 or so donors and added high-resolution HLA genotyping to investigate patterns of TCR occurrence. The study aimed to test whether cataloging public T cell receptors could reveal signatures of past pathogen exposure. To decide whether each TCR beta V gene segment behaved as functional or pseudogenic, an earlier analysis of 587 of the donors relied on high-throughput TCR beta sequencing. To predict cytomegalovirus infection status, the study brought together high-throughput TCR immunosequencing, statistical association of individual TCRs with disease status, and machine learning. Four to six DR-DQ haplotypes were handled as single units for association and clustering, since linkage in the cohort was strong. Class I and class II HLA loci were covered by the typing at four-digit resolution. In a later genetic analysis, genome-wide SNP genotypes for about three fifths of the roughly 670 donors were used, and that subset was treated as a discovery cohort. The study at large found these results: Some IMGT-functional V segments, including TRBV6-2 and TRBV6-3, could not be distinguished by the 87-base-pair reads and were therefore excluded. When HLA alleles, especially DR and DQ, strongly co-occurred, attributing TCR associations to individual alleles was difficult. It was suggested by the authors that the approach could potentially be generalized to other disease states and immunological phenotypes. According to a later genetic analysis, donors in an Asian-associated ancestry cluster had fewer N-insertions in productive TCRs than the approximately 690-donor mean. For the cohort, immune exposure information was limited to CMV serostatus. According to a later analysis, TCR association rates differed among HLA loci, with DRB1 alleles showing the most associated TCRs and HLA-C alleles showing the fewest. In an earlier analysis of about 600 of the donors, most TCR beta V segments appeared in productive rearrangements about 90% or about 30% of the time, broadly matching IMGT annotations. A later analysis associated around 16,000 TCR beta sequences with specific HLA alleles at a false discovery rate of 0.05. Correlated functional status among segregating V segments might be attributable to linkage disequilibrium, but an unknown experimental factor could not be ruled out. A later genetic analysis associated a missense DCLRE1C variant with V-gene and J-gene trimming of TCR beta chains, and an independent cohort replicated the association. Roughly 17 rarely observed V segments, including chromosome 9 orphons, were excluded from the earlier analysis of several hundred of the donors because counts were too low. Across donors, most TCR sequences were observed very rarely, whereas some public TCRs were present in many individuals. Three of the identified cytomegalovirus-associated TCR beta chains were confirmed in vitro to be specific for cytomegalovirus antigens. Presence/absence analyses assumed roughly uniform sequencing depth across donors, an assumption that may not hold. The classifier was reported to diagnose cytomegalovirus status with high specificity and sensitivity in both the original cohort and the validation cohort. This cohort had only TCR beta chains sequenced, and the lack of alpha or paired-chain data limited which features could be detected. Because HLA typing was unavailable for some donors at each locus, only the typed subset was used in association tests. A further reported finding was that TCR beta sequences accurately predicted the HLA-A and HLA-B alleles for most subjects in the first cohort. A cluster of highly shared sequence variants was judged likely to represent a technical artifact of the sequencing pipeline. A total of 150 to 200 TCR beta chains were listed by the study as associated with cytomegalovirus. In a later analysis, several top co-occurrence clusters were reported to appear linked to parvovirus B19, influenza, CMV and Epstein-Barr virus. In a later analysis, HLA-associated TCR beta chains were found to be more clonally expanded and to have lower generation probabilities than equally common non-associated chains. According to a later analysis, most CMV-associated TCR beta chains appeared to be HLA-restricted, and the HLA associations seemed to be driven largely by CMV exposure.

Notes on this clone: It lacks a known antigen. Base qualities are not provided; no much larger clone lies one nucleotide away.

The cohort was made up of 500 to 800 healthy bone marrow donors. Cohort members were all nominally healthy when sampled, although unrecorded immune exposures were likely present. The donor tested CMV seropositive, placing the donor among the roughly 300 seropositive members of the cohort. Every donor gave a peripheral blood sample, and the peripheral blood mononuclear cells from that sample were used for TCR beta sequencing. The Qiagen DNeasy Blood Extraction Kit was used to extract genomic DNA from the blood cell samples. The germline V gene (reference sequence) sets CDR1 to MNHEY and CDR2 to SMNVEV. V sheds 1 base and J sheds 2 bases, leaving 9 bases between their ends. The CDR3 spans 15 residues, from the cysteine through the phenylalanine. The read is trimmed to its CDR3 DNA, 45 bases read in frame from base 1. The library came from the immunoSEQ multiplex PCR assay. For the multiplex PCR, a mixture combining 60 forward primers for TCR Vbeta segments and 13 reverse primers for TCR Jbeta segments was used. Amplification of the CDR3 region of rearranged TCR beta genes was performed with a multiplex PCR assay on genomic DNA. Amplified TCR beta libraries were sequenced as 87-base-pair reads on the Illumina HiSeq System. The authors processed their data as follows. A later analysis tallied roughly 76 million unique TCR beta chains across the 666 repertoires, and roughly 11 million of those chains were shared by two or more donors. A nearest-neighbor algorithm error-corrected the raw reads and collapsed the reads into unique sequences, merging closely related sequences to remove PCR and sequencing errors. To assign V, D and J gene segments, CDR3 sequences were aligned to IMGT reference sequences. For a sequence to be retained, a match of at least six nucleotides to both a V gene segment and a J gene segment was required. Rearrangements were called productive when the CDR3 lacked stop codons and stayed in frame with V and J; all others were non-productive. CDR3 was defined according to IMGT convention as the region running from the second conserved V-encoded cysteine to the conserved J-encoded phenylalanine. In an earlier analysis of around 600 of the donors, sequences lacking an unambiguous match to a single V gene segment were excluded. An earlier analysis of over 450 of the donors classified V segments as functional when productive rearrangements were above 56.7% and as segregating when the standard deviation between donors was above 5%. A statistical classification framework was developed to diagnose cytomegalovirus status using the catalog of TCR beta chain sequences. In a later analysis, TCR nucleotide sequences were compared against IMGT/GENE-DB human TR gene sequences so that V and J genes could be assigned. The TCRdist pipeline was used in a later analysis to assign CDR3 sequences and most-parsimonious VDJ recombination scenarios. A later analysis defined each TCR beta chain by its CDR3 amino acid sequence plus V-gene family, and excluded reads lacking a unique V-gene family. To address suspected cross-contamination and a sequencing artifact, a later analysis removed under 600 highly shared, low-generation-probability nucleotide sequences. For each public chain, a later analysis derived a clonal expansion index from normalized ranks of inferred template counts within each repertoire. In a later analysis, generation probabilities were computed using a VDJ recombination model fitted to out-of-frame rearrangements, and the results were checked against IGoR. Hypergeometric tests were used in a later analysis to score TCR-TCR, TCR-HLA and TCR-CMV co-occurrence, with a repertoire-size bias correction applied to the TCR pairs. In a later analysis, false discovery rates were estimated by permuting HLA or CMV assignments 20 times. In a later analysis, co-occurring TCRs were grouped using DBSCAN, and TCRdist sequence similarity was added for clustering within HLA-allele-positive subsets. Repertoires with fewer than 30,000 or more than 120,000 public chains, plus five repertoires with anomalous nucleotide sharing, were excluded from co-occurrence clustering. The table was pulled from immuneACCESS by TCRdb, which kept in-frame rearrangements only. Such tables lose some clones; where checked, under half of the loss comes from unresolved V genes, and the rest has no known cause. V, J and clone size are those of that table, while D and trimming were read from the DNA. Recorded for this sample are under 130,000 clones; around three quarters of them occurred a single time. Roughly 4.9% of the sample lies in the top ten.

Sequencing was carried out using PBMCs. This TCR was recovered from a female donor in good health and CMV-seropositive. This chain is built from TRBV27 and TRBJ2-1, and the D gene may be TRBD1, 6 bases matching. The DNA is TGTGCCAGCAGTTTATTTCCAGGGGCCTACAATGAGCAGTTCTTC. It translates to CASSLFPGAYNEQFF.